This entry lists 14 T cell receptor beta chains sequenced from one sample in a study of blood T cell repertoires in COVID-19. Clones were sequenced by immunoSEQ multiplex PCR, and TCRdb holds only the in-frame ones, with some missing. The sample consists of about 240,000 clones, 83% of them appearing once. Sequenced: PBMCs or T cells enriched from blood (not recorded which). These receptors all come from a woman aged 40 to 49 who had been exposed to COVID-19.

The V gene is TRBV6-5, the J gene TRBJ1-6; D is unclear. Trimming took 2 bases from V and 7 from J, leaving 9 bases between them. The CDR3 spans 14 residues. Germline V gives CDR1 MNHEY, CDR2 SVGAGI. The CDR3 bases are TGTGCCAGCAGTTACGGGGAGTCGAATTCACCCCTCCACTTT. Protein: CASSYGESNSPLHF.

This chain connects TRBV2 to TRBJ1-2, with D uncertain. There are 14 residues in the CDR3. Deletions cut 4 bases from V and 4 bases from J, with 13 bases between. Germline loops: CDR1 SNHLY, CDR2 FYNNEI. CDR3 nucleotides: TGTGCCAGCAGTGTTGAGCCCCCTCCCTATGGCTACACCTTC. This codes for CASSVEPPPYGYTF.

This sequence joins TRBV7-8 and TRBJ1-5; possibly TRBD1 for D (5 bases). In germline, CDR1 is SGHVS, CDR2 FQNEAQ. Between the trimmed V and J ends, which lost 1 base and 5 bases, there was a span of 9 bases. This CDR3 comprises 14 residues. In nucleotides, the CDR3 is TGTGCCAGCAGCTTAGAGGGGTTGGATCAGCCCCAGCATTTT. It translates to CASSLEGLDQPQHF.

The gene calls are TRBV27 and TRBJ2-3; D is uncertain. With 4 bases removed from V and 6 bases from J, the gap between germline ends came to 5 bases. CDR3 length: 11 amino acids. Germline-derived CDR1 and CDR2 are MNHEY and SMNVEV (reference sequence). The CDR3 region has the DNA TGTGCCAGCAGTTCCATCGATACGCAGTATTTT. As protein: CASSSIDTQYF.

The chain uses TRBV7-3 and TRBJ2-5, with D possibly TRBD2 on 5 matching bases. CDR3 length: 13 residues. Germline CDR1 and CDR2: SGHTA and FQGTGA. V was pared by 5 bases and J by 2 bases, with 9 bases between. The CDR3 bases are TGTGCCAGCAGCCTCGGGATTCAAGAGACCCAGTACTTC. It translates to CASSLGIQETQYF. Using reference TRBV7-3 and TRBJ2-5 for the parts outside the CDR3, the full variable domain is GAGVSQTPSNKVTEKGKYVELRCDPISGHTALYWYRQSLGQGPEFLIYFQGTGAADDSGLPNDRFFAVRPEGSVSTLKIQRTERGDSAVYLCASSLGIQETQYFGPGTRLLVL.

The chain combines TRBV10-3 with TRBJ2-7; 7 bases line up with TRBD2. The CDR3 spans 13 residues. The junction had 5 bases not matched to a gene; V was cut back by 0 bases and J by 9 bases. CDR1 and CDR2 (germline): ENHRY, SYGVKD. CDR3: CAISESTREGQYF. The DNA for the CDR3 is TGTGCCATCAGTGAGTCGACCAGGGAGGGGCAGTACTTC.

The table lists this clone with a few counts. The chain has TRBV2 and TRBJ2-7, with D possibly matching TRBD1 (5 bases). The germline gives CDR1 SNHLY, CDR2 FYNNEI. There are 12 residues in the CDR3. V dropped 7 bases and J dropped 5 bases, with 12 bases sitting between them. This chain's CDR3 is CASTEQGHEQYF. Written as DNA, the CDR3 is TGTGCCAGCACCGAGCAGGGCCACGAGCAGTACTTC.

The chain recombines TRBV6-1 with TRBJ1-1, with 10 positions matching TRBD1. Losses at the gene ends were 4 bases for V and 0 bases for J; bases not matched to a gene: 8. Germline assignment: CDR1 MNHNS and CDR2 SASEGT. This CDR3 has 17 residues. This chain's CDR3 is CASSGSTGTGVNTEAFF. The CDR3 DNA is TGTGCCAGCAGTGGGAGTACCGGGACAGGGGTGAACACTGAAGCTTTCTTT.

V is TRBV28 and J is TRBJ2-1; 7 bases agree with TRBD2. The CDR3 totals 13 residues. CDR1 and CDR2 (germline): MDHEN, SYDVKM. V was pared by 3 bases and J by 6 bases, with 2 bases of the junction left unmatched. CDR3: CASSLGGTNEQFF. In DNA, the CDR3 is TGTGCCAGCAGTTTGGGGGGGACCAATGAGCAGTTCTTC.

The CDR3: CASSLSGAGSNQPQHF. The CDR3, as DNA: TGCGCCAGCAGCTTGTCAGGGGCCGGCAGTAATCAGCCCCAGCATTTT. The chain is built from TRBV5-1 and TRBJ1-5; D might be TRBD1 (6 bases). The CDR3 is made up of 16 amino acids. V lost 1 base, J lost 4 bases, and 15 bases lay in between. Per the germline V gene, CDR1 is SGHRS and CDR2 is YFSETQ.

The V call is TRBV28, the J call TRBJ2-1; TRBD2 matches at 7 bases. Trimming at V came to 3 bases and at J to 6 bases, leaving 17 bases not matched to a gene. Germline values: CDR1 MDHEN, CDR2 SYDVKM. The CDR3 contains 18 residues. The CDR3 DNA is TGTGCCAGCAGTTTCCTAATCACCAAGCGGGGTCAGGGCAATGAGCAGTTCTTC. Translation gives CASSFLITKRGQGNEQFF.

The chain links TRBV6-5 to TRBJ2-1; 8 nucleotides agree with TRBD2. Germline V lookup: CDR1 MNHEY, CDR2 SVGAGI. V shed 10 bases and J 5 bases; nucleotides not matched to a gene: 13. There are 15 residues in the CDR3. In nucleotides, the CDR3 is TGTGCCACCACATTTGTTAGCGGGGTGAACAATGAGCAGTTCTTC. Translated: CATTFVSGVNNEQFF.

A single count supports this clone. The CDR3 nucleotides are TGTGCCAGCAGCCAACCGGGACAGGGGAGGGAAGCTTTCTTT. Translating gives CASSQPGQGREAFF. The V and J genes are TRBV7-8 and TRBJ1-1; 10 nucleotides align to TRBD1. Germline CDR1 SGHVS, CDR2 FQNEAQ. Losses at the gene ends were 5 bases for V and 8 bases for J; bases not matched to a gene: 8. This CDR3 comprises 14 residues. The full variable domain, in which reference TRBV7-8 and TRBJ1-1 provide the parts outside the CDR3, is GAGVSQSPRYKVAKRGQDVALRCDPISGHVSLFWYQQALGQGPEFLTYFQNEAQLDKSGLPSDRFFAERPEGSVSTLKIQRTQQEDSAVYLCASSQPGQGREAFFGQGTRLTVV.

V and J are TRBV6-5 and TRBJ1-2, with D possibly being TRBD1 (6 bases). Germline V gene lookup returns CDR1 MNHEY and CDR2 SVGAGI. The CDR3 length is 13 residues. The DNA of the CDR3 is TGTGCTTACAAATCGGACAGTAACTATGGCTACACCTTC. Encoded protein: CAYKSDSNYGYTF.